The rows below give T cell receptor beta chains drawn from one sample of a study of control samples from healthy donors and cancer patients. Measured with immunoSEQ multiplex PCR; TCRdb has only the in-frame clones, and not every one. The sample lists 150,000 to 200,000 clones; over 85% were seen once. Sequencing input: blood. The receptors were gathered from a man in his thirties or forties in good health. The CDR3 runs from the conserved cysteine through the conserved F or W. A D gene is named only where the DNA matches it firmly. Clone size is given for some rows only: seen once, a few or many times, or a class if the clone is expanded.

v_gene: TRBV11-3
abundance: NA
len: 14
d_gene: NA
j_gene: TRBJ1-1
CDR3nt: TGTGCCAGCAGCTCCGGACAACCGAACACTGAAGCTTTCTTT
CDR3aa: CASSSGQPNTEAFF

v_gene: TRBV3-1/TRBV3-2
abundance: NA
len: 14
d_gene: NA
j_gene: TRBJ1-3
CDR3nt: TGTGCCAGCAGCCAGTCAGAAGTGGGAAACACCATATATTTT
CDR3aa: CASSQSEVGNTIYF

v_gene: TRBV5-1
abundance: NA
len: 16
d_gene: TRBD2
j_gene: TRBJ2-1
CDR3nt: TGCGCCAGCAGCTTAAACCCTAGCGGGGGGGCCAATGAGCAGTTCTTC
CDR3aa: CASSLNPSGGANEQFF

v_gene: TRBV5-4
abundance: NA
len: 14
d_gene: NA
j_gene: TRBJ2-5
CDR3nt: TGTGCCAGCAGCTTGGGTAGCGGAGAAGAGACCCAGTACTTC
CDR3aa: CASSLGSGEETQYF

v_gene: TRBV28
abundance: NA
len: 12
d_gene: NA
j_gene: TRBJ1-5
CDR3nt: TGTGCCAGCAGTAATAGCAATCAGCCCCAGCATTTT
CDR3aa: CASSNSNQPQHF

v_gene: TRBV7-3
abundance: NA
len: 13
d_gene: NA
j_gene: TRBJ2-1
CDR3nt: TGTGCCAGCAGTTACCAGGGGGGGAATGAGCAGTTCTTC
CDR3aa: CASSYQGGNEQFF

v_gene: TRBV9
abundance: NA
len: 17
d_gene: TRBD1
j_gene: TRBJ1-1
CDR3nt: TGTGCCAGCAGCGCGAAGGGGGCGACCGATCTGAGCTCTGAAGCTTTCTTT
CDR3aa: CASSAKGATDLSSEAFF

v_gene: TRBV7-6
abundance: NA
len: 17
d_gene: TRBD1
j_gene: TRBJ1-1
CDR3nt: TGTGCCAGCAGCTTAATACAGGGGGCAATAATGAACACTGAAGCTTTCTTT
CDR3aa: CASSLIQGAIMNTEAFF

v_gene: TRBV6-5
abundance: NA
len: 13
d_gene: NA
j_gene: TRBJ1-5
CDR3nt: TGTGCCACCTCTCTACAGGAGGATCAGCCCCAGCATTTT
CDR3aa: CATSLQEDQPQHF

v_gene: TRBV14
abundance: NA
len: 12
d_gene: NA
j_gene: TRBJ2-7
CDR3nt: TGTGCCAGCAGCCGACAGTCCTACGAGCAGTACTTC
CDR3aa: CASSRQSYEQYF

v_gene: TRBV27
abundance: NA
len: 16
d_gene: NA
j_gene: TRBJ2-2
CDR3nt: TGTGCCAGCTCTAACTTCGGGACGCAGGGTGTCGGGGAGCTGTTTTTT
CDR3aa: CASSNFGTQGVGELFF

v_gene: TRBV6-2/TRBV6-3
abundance: NA
len: 14
d_gene: NA
j_gene: TRBJ1-5
CDR3nt: TGTGCCAGCAGTTCACGACGGGGGCAAGGGCCCCAGCATTTT
CDR3aa: CASSSRRGQGPQHF

v_gene: TRBV24-1
abundance: NA
len: 11
d_gene: NA
j_gene: TRBJ2-7
CDR3nt: TGTGCCACCAGTGATACCTACGAGCAGTACTTC
CDR3aa: CATSDTYEQYF

v_gene: TRBV5-1
abundance: few
len: 12
d_gene: NA
j_gene: TRBJ1-1
CDR3nt: TGCGCCAGCAGCTTGGGCGGGGAGACAGCTTTCTTT
CDR3aa: CASSLGGETAFF

v_gene: TRBV19
abundance: once
len: 16
d_gene: NA
j_gene: TRBJ2-2
CDR3nt: TGTGCCAGTAGTGTCAGGGAGGTTACGAACACCGGGGAGCTGTTTTTT
CDR3aa: CASSVREVTNTGELFF